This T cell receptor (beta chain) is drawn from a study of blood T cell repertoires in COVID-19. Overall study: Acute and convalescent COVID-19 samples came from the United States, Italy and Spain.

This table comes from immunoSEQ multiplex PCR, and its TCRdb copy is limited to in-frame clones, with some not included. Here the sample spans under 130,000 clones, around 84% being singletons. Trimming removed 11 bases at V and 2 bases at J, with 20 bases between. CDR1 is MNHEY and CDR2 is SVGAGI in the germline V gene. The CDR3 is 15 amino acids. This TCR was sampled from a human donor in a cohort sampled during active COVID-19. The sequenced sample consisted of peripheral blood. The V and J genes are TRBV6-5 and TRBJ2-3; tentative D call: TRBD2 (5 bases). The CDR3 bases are TGTGCCCTGGGCGGAGCGGAGCTTGTCACAGATACGCAGTATTTT. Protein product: CALGGAELVTDTQYF.